The 14 T cell receptor beta chains below all came from one sample that was sequenced in a study of T cells in Graves' hyperthyroidism and ophthalmopathy. Amplified TCR beta CDR3 regions came from RNA transcripts. The HTBI primer set was used in a first-round RT-PCR of the TCR CDR3. TCRdb fed the multiplex PCR reads into MiXCR, producing one record per CDR3 protein. The table has around 300,000 distinct CDR3 sequences, roughly an eighth seen once. Sequencing was done on a sample of blood. These receptors came from a woman in her forties with Graves' ophthalmopathy.

The rearrangement links TRBV6-1 to TRBJ2-3, with TRBD2 identical over 8 bases. V was clipped by 5 bases and J by 0 bases; unmatched bases: 7. Germline V CDR1 and CDR2: MNHNS, SASEGT. There are 16 residues in the CDR3. DNA of the CDR3: TGTGCCAGCAGTCTTATAGCGGGGCCTAGCACAGATACGCAGTATTTT. It encodes CASSLIAGPSTDTQYF.

This clonotype was seen more than once but under ten times. With a much larger clone just one base away, this may be a read error. This chain joins TRBV7-9 and TRBJ2-2; no clear D. The CDR3 spans 13 residues. With 3 bases removed from V and 1 base from J, the gap between germline ends came to 3 bases. Germline V CDR1 and CDR2: SEHNR, FQNEAQ (reference sequence). CDR3 sequence (DNA): TGTGCCAGCAGCTTCAAGAACACCGGGGAGCTGTTTTTT. It is translated as CASSFKNTGELFF.

Regarding this clonotype: Since a much larger clone is just one base distant, this may be a read error. CDR3 protein: CASSTGPTGELLF. In nucleotides, the CDR3 is TGTGCCAGCAGTACAGGGCCCACCGGGGAGCTGCTTTTT. The chain couples TRBV12-3 or TRBV12-4 to TRBJ2-2; TRBD1 might be the D (6 bases). The CDR3 totals 13 residues.

The chain carries TRBV5-1 and TRBJ1-3; D unresolved. Trimming took off 0 bases at V and 0 bases at J, with 13 bases between the two ends. Germline CDR1 SGHRS, CDR2 YFSETQ. This CDR3 spans 17 amino acids. The CDR3 region is CASSLAPRWVSGNTIYF. CDR3 bases: TGCGCCAGCAGCTTGGCTCCCCGGTGGGTCTCTGGAAACACCATATATTTT.

This clonotype was seen repeatedly, ten times or more. The CDR3 region is CASRGPRTGLDYEQYF. The CDR3, as DNA: TGTGCCAGCAGGGGGCCTCGGACAGGGCTAGACTACGAGCAGTACTTC. This rearrangement joins TRBV12-3 or TRBV12-4 to TRBJ2-7; 8 bases are a match to TRBD1. Trimming at V came to 6 bases and at J to 3 bases, leaving 13 bases not matched to a gene. The CDR3 covers 16 residues.

This clonotype has at least ten counts. The V gene is TRBV24-1, the J gene TRBJ2-5; D remains ambiguous. Germline lookup yields CDR1 KGHDR and CDR2 SFDVKD. The ends were cut back, 0 bases at V and 2 bases at J, with 9 bases in the middle. There are 15 residues in the CDR3. In nucleotides, the CDR3 is TGTGCCACCAGTGATTTGCTGGCAGAACAAGAGACCCAGTACTTC. As protein: CATSDLLAEQETQYF.

V usage is TRBV28 and J usage is TRBJ2-7, with 7 bases identical to TRBD2. The ends lost 4 bases at V and 3 bases at J; junction bases unmatched: 9. The germline CDR1 and CDR2 sequences are MDHEN and SYDVKM. The CDR3 totals 15 residues. CDR3 nucleotides: TGTGCCAGCAGTTCCCATAACGCGGGGGACTACGAGCAGTACTTC. It yields the protein CASSSHNAGDYEQYF.

In its sample, this clonotype was seen many times. The chain joins TRBV19 to TRBJ1-2; 7 nucleotides align to TRBD1. Germline V gives CDR1 LNHDA, CDR2 SQIVND (reference sequence). The CDR3 consists of 14 residues. The junction had 5 bases not matched to a gene; V was cut back by 7 bases and J by 0 bases. The CDR3 here is CASTEGQTNYGYTF. The CDR3 DNA is TGTGCCAGTACCGAGGGACAGACTAACTATGGCTACACCTTC.

This clonotype was counted a few times. The genes are TRBV6-1 and TRBJ2-7; possibly TRBD1 for D (5 bases). The germline V and J ends were trimmed by 6 bases and 4 bases, with 16 bases remaining between them. The germline V gene encodes CDR1 MNHNS and CDR2 SASEGT. The CDR3 is 14 amino acids. The CDR3 loop reads CASRIWAGKYEQYF. The CDR3 region has the DNA TGTGCCAGCAGGATCTGGGCAGGGAAGTACGAGCAGTACTTC.

To note about this clonotype: This may be a read error, as it is one base from a much larger clone. This chain links TRBV29-1 with TRBJ2-2; D not resolved. The CDR3 sequence is 11 residues long. Per germline, CDR1 SQVTM and CDR2 ANQGSEA. The CDR3 is CSGRDTEELFF. In DNA, the CDR3 is TGCAGCGGGAGAGACACCGAGGAGCTGTTTTTT.

This clonotype came up many times. The V and J genes are TRBV6-1 and TRBJ1-1, with 7 bases fitting TRBD1. This CDR3 is built from 14 residues. Unmatched junction bases numbered 9, after V lost 6 bases and J lost 5 bases. Germline CDR1 and CDR2: MNHNS and SASEGT. The CDR3 loop is CASSQSGTVTEAFF. In DNA, the CDR3 is TGTGCCAGCAGCCAATCCGGGACAGTTACTGAAGCTTTCTTT.

This clonotype was counted ten times or more. The chain is built from TRBV7-7 and TRBJ1-4; maybe TRBD1 (6 bases). Germline values: CDR1 SSHAT, CDR2 FNYEAQ (reference sequence). Trimming took 3 bases from V and 0 from J, leaving 14 bases between them. The CDR3 runs to 17 residues. In nucleotides, the CDR3 is TGTGCCAGCAGCTTTAGAACAGGGAGCCCAACTAATGAAAAACTGTTTTTT. Amino acids: CASSFRTGSPTNEKLFF.

This chain connects TRBV11-2 to TRBJ2-7, with 9 bases aligning to TRBD2. Looked up from germline, CDR1 is SGHAT and CDR2 is FQNNGV. V shed 5 bases and J 0 bases; nucleotides not matched to a gene: 8. The CDR3 contains 16 residues. DNA for the CDR3: TGTGCCAGCAGCGCGGCCAGTAGCGGGAGCTCCTACGAGCAGTACTTC. This gives the protein CASSAASSGSSYEQYF.

This clonotype was detected many times. The chain employs TRBV11-3 and TRBJ2-7; D call uncertain. The CDR3 has 14 amino acids. CDR1 is SGHNT and CDR2 is YENEEA in the germline V gene. The V end lost 2 bases, the J end lost 2 bases, and 10 bases lay between the germline ends. The CDR3 DNA sequence: TGTGCCAGCAGCTTACGGACCCCCGCCTACGAGCAGTACTTC. This sequence encodes CASSLRTPAYEQYF.